Listed below are T cell receptor beta chains from one sample, sequenced in a study of blood T cell repertoires in COVID-19. Sequencing used immunoSEQ multiplex PCR; TCRdb keeps in-frame clones, though not all of them. The data contain fewer than 250,000 clones, around nine tenths of them singletons. Sequencing used PBMCs or T cells enriched from blood (not recorded which). The receptor source for this set is a man in his thirties or forties in a cohort exposed to, infected with or recovered from COVID-19 (not recorded which). Each CDR3 is given with its conserved first and last residue. The D gene is left open where the match is weak. Clone size is given for some rows only: seen once, a few or many times, or a class if the clone is expanded.

TRBJ2-4	.	TRBD1	TRBV5-3	CARSEIIVPGQGARGSAKNIQYF	TGTGCCAGAAGCGAAATAATAGTACCGGGACAGGGGGCTAGAGGGTCAGCCAAAAACATTCAGTACTTC
TRBJ1-6	.	.	TRBV7-6	CASSSHSGGSDNSPLHF	TGTGCCAGCAGCTCCCACTCGGGGGGTTCGGATAATTCACCCCTCCACTTT
TRBJ1-4	once	.	TRBV5-5	CASSLPLTAATNEKLFF	TGTGCCAGCAGCCTACCCTTGACAGCTGCAACTAATGAAAAACTGTTTTTT
TRBJ1-2	.	.	TRBV7-2	CASSLNRDANYGYTF	TGTGCCAGCAGCTTAAACAGGGACGCTAACTATGGCTACACCTTC
TRBJ2-7	once	TRBD1	TRBV4-3	CASSPTAQGAPYEQYF	TGCGCCAGCAGCCCAACCGCCCAGGGGGCTCCCTACGAGCAGTACTTC
TRBJ1-1	.	.	TRBV28	CASSLDSVEAFF	TGTGCCAGCAGTCTAGACAGCGTGGAAGCTTTCTTT
TRBJ2-1	.	TRBD1	TRBV9	CASSVAGQEYNEQFF	TGTGCCAGCAGCGTCGCGGGACAGGAATACAATGAGCAGTTCTTC
TRBJ1-2	.	TRBD1	TRBV14	CASSQGDRGQFTGYTF	TGTGCCAGCAGCCAAGGGGACAGGGGGCAGTTCACTGGCTACACCTTC
TRBJ1-2	few	TRBD1	TRBV14	CASSQRDRPNYGYTF	TGTGCCAGCAGCCAGCGGGACAGACCTAACTATGGCTACACCTTC
TRBJ2-1	.	.	TRBV28	CASSLAQGSYNEQFF	TGTGCCAGCAGTTTAGCACAGGGATCCTACAATGAGCAGTTCTTC
TRBJ1-5	.	.	TRBV6-1	CASSENRDSNQPQHF	TGTGCCAGCAGTGAAAACAGGGATAGCAATCAGCCCCAGCATTTT
TRBJ2-1	.	TRBD2	TRBV10-1	CASSDILAGGGNEQFF	TGCGCCAGCAGTGATATTTTGGCGGGGGGGGGCAATGAGCAGTTCTTC
TRBJ2-7	.	.	TRBV21-1	CASSQARDGCYEQYF	TGTGCCAGCAGTCAAGCCAGGGATGGATGCTACGAGCAGTACTTC
TRBJ1-6	.	.	TRBV4-1	CASSLFTRGNSPLHF	TGCGCCAGCAGCCTTTTCACCAGGGGAAATTCACCCCTCCACTTT
TRBJ2-3	.	.	TRBV5-1	CASSSPWGTARTTDTQYF	TGCGCCAGCAGCTCTCCCTGGGGCACAGCGAGAACCACAGATACGCAGTATTTT
TRBJ1-1	.	TRBD1	TRBV11-2	CASSKGTGENTEAFF	TGTGCCAGCAGCAAGGGGACAGGGGAGAACACTGAAGCTTTCTTT
TRBJ2-3	once	TRBD2	TRBV7-2	CASSFPGLRADTQYF	TGTGCCAGCAGCTTTCCGGGACTAAGGGCAGATACGCAGTATTTT
TRBJ2-7	few	TRBD1	TRBV5-6	CASSRPGQGIYEQYF	TGTGCCAGCAGCCGGCCGGGACAGGGGATCTACGAGCAGTACTTC
TRBJ2-5	.	TRBD1	TRBV29-1	CSVAGTALYQETQYF	TGCAGCGTTGCCGGGACAGCCTTGTACCAAGAGACCCAGTACTTC
TRBJ1-1	.	.	TRBV6-4	CASIEGGEEMNTEAFF	TGTGCCAGTATAGAAGGGGGTGAAGAAATGAACACTGAAGCTTTCTTT